The source of this T cell receptor beta chain is a study of shared clonotypes between healthy human individuals. Findings and caveats of the study: Rarefaction showed that sequencing of sorted subsets was incomplete (despite large depth).

Per the germline V gene, CDR1 is SGHTA and CDR2 is FQGNSA. The J segment lost 4 bases and the V segment lost 1 base, leaving 4 bases of the junction unmatched. The CDR3 sequence is 16 residues long. Measured with immunoSEQ multiplex PCR; TCRdb has only the in-frame clones, and not every one. The sample holds 2 million to 3 million clones, approximately 94% seen once. For this clone: Its target is not known.

This chain uses TRBV7-2 with TRBJ2-2; 9 nucleotides align to TRBD2. The sample comprised naive CD4+ T cells from PBMCs. Subset of the sample: CD45RA+ positively selected. The receptor comes from a man aged 18 to 30 in good health. Some clones in this sample may be carry-over from other donors' samples. CDR3 residues: CASSLGIAGVTGELFF. CDR3 DNA sequence: TGTGCCAGCAGCTTAGGGATAGCGGGAGTCACCGGGGAGCTGTTTTTT.